These 19 T cell receptor beta chains were all obtained from the same sample, sequenced in a study of human thymus T cells. This table comes from immunoSEQ multiplex PCR, and its TCRdb copy is limited to in-frame clones, with some not included. The table lists 65,000 to 90,000 clones, over 85% of them singletons. It was from resections taken during corrective heart surgery that the thymus tissue came. The specimen was thymus tissue. These receptors all come from a girl in the first two years of life with a congenital heart defect but otherwise immunologically healthy.

J is TRBJ2-7 and V is TRBV7-2; D assignment may be TRBD1 or TRBD2 (7 bases each). In germline, CDR1 is SGHTA, CDR2 FQGNSA. V lost 5 bases and J 5 bases, leaving 25 bases between the germline ends. This CDR3 has 17 residues. CDR3 residues: CASSPKGQSGKTHEQYF. Written as DNA, the CDR3 is TGTGCCAGCAGCCCGAAGGGACAGAGCGGGAAGACCCACGAGCAGTACTTC.

This chain uses TRBV5-6 with TRBJ1-3; 9 bases agree with TRBD1. V lost 3 bases to trimming and J lost 6 bases; unmatched junction nucleotides: 10. Germline CDR1 is SGHDT and CDR2 is YYEEEE. This CDR3 comprises 16 residues. The CDR3, as DNA: TGTGCCAGCAGCTGTACAACAGGGGGCGGGGAAAACACCATATATTTT. This codes for CASSCTTGGGENTIYF. The variable domain in full, completed from reference TRBV5-6 and TRBJ1-3, reads DAGVTQSPTHLIKTRGQQVTLRCSPKSGHDTVSWYQQALGQGPQFIFQYYEEEERQRGNFPDRFSGHQFPNYSSELNVNALLLGDSALYLCASSCTTGGGENTIYFGEGSWLTVV.

The V gene is TRBV30, the J gene TRBJ2-7; TRBD1 or TRBD2 may be the D gene (5 bases each). CDR1 GTSNPN and CDR2 SVGIG come from the germline V gene (reference sequence). The V end was cut by 0 bases, the J end by 3 bases, with 9 bases between. The CDR3 loop spans 13 amino acids. The CDR3 coding sequence is TGTGCCTGGAGTGTAGGGACCGACTACGAGCAGTACTTC. Amino acids: CAWSVGTDYEQYF.

This chain joins TRBV4-2 and TRBJ1-5, with 7 bases identical to TRBD1. CDR3 size: 17 residues. Trimming at V came to 0 bases and at J to 3 bases, leaving 8 bases not matched to a gene. Per germline, CDR1 LGHNA and CDR2 YNFKEQ. CDR3 region: CASSQDRTTGSNQPQHF. Written as DNA, the CDR3 is TGTGCCAGCAGCCAAGATCGGACGACAGGGTCCAATCAGCCCCAGCATTTT.

The V and J genes are TRBV18 and TRBJ2-3, with TRBD2 matching 7 bases. CDR3 length: 17 amino acids. Germline CDR1 reads KGHSH; CDR2 reads LQKENI. J gave up 1 base and V 2 bases, and 9 bases lay outside the gene matches. The CDR3 spells CASSPTSLAEGTDTQYF. As DNA, the CDR3 is TGTGCCAGCTCACCAACATCTCTAGCGGAAGGCACAGATACGCAGTATTTT.

The chain links TRBV6-6 to TRBJ1-4; TRBD1 matches 8 bases. V lost 5 bases to trimming and J lost 5 bases; unmatched junction nucleotides: 7. Looked up from germline, CDR1 is MNHNY and CDR2 is SVGAGI (reference sequence). The CDR3 spans 15 residues. The CDR3 sequence: CASSVGQGFNEKLFF. The CDR3 region has the DNA TGTGCCAGCAGTGTAGGACAGGGTTTCAATGAAAAACTGTTTTTT.

This chain links TRBV4-1 with TRBJ2-7; 7 bases map to TRBD2. CDR3 length: 15 amino acids. V shed 0 bases, J shed 5 bases, and the junction held 7 bases outside the gene matches. Germline loops: CDR1 MGHRA, CDR2 YSYEKL. The CDR3 coding sequence is TGCGCCAGCAGCCAAGAGGGGGTAGCGGGCGACGAGCAGTACTTC. As protein: CASSQEGVAGDEQYF.

The rearrangement uses TRBV5-1 and TRBJ2-2; TRBD2 matches at 10 bases. The junction had 9 bases not matched to a gene; V was cut back by 7 bases and J by 3 bases. The germline gives CDR1 SGHRS, CDR2 YFSETQ. The CDR3 runs to 16 residues. The CDR3 nucleotides read TGCGCCAGCCACCCTAGCGGGAGTTTGTACACCGGGGAGCTGTTTTTT. This sequence encodes CASHPSGSLYTGELFF.

The genes are TRBV15 and TRBJ2-2; possibly TRBD2 for D (6 bases). This CDR3 is 21 amino acids long. V was shortened by 0 bases and J by 0 bases, with 23 bases between the two germline ends. Germline CDR1 LNHNV, CDR2 YYDKDF (reference sequence). This CDR3 is CATSRDGKAGPGTTNTGELFF. The DNA for the CDR3 is TGTGCCACCAGCAGAGACGGGAAAGCGGGCCCCGGTACAACGAACACCGGGGAGCTGTTTTTT. The whole variable domain, remainder taken from reference TRBV15 and TRBJ2-2, is DAMVIQNPRYQVTQFGKPVTLSCSQTLNHNVMYWYQQKSSQAPKLLFHYYDKDFNNEADTPDNFQSRRPNTSFCFLDIRSPGLGDTAMYLCATSRDGKAGPGTTNTGELFFGEGSRLTVL.

The chain combines TRBV6-6 with TRBJ1-5; unclear D gene. There are 14 residues in the CDR3. The V gene lost 2 bases and the J gene lost 1 base, with 6 bases spanning the gap. Germline CDR1 reads MNHNY; CDR2 reads SVGAGI (reference sequence). The CDR3 is CASSYRASNQPQHF. CDR3 sequence (DNA): TGTGCCAGCAGTTACAGGGCCAGCAATCAGCCCCAGCATTTT.

This clone was observed a single time. The V gene is TRBV5-8, the J gene TRBJ1-1; 7 bases are a match to TRBD1. This CDR3 spans 16 amino acids. With V trimmed by 2 bases and J by 5 bases, 12 bases remained unmatched. Looked up from germline, CDR1 is SGHTS and CDR2 is YDEGEE. CDR3 residues: CASSFTTGADGTEAFF. CDR3 DNA: TGTGCCAGCAGCTTTACCACAGGGGCCGATGGGACTGAAGCTTTCTTT. Full variable domain (missing parts from reference TRBV5-8 and TRBJ1-1): EAGVTQSPTHLIKTRGQQATLRCSPISGHTSVYWYQQALGLGLQFLLWYDEGEERNRGNFPPRFSGRQFPNYSSELNVNALELEDSALYLCASSFTTGADGTEAFFGQGTRLTVV.

V gene TRBV7-2 combines with J gene TRBJ1-6, with D maybe TRBD1 (5 bases). Germline CDR1 reads SGHTA; CDR2 reads FQGNSA. The CDR3 has 16 amino acids. Between the trimmed V and J ends, which lost 3 bases and 8 bases, there was a span of 17 bases. CDR3 in amino acids: CASSLGPLRAHSPLHF. The CDR3 nucleotides read TGTGCCAGCAGCTTGGGGCCTTTACGGGCCCATTCACCCCTCCACTTT. The full variable domain, rest sourced from reference TRBV7-2 and TRBJ1-6, is GAGVSQSPSNKVTEKGKDVELRCDPISGHTALYWYRQSLGQGLEFLIYFQGNSAPDKSGLPSDRFSAERTGGSVSTLTIQRTQQEDSAVYLCASSLGPLRAHSPLHFGNGTRLTVT.

The chain has TRBV2 and TRBJ1-5; D is possibly TRBD1 (5 bases). CDR1 and CDR2 (germline): SNHLY, FYNNEI. V was pared by 6 bases and J by 4 bases, with 16 bases between. The CDR3 is made up of 15 amino acids. The CDR3 region has the DNA TGTGCCAGCAGGTTTAGGATGGGACCAAATCAGCCCCAGCATTTT. Translated, it gives CASRFRMGPNQPQHF.

V and J are TRBV18 and TRBJ2-1; TRBD2 aligns across 7 bases. Germline V gives CDR1 KGHSH, CDR2 LQKENI. The CDR3 runs to 17 residues. The V segment lost 3 bases and the J segment 10 bases; nucleotides outside the gene matches: 18. CDR3 DNA: TGTGCCAGCTCACCGACTGCCCTCGGACTAGTATTCATCGAGCAGTTCTTC. It is translated as CASSPTALGLVFIEQFF.

The rearrangement uses TRBV5-1 and TRBJ1-1, with D possibly matching TRBD1 (6 bases). The germline V gene has CDR1 SGHRS and CDR2 YFSETQ. CDR3 size: 15 residues. The V end was cut by 1 base, the J end by 2 bases, with 12 bases between. The CDR3 nucleotides read TGCGCCAGCAGCTTGAGAGGGGGAGTTAACACTGAAGCTTTCTTT. Translated, it gives CASSLRGGVNTEAFF.

CDR3 DNA sequence: TGCGCCAGCAGCCAAGTGTTGCTAGCGGCCACCAATACGCAGTATTTT. Its translation is CASSQVLLAATNTQYF. This chain uses TRBV4-1 with TRBJ2-3; 7 nucleotides agree with TRBD2. The CDR3 spans 16 residues. V lost 1 base, J lost 7 bases, and 11 bases stayed unmatched. Germline CDR1 MGHRA, CDR2 YSYEKL.

The sample holds one count of this clone. This chain joins TRBV5-5 and TRBJ1-5, with D perhaps matching TRBD1 (5 bases). Germline CDR1 reads SGHKS; CDR2 reads YYEKEE (reference sequence). V dropped 0 bases and J dropped 4 bases, with 14 bases sitting between them. CDR3 length: 16 residues. As DNA, the CDR3 is TGTGCCAGCAGCTTGGCAACAGGCGGACCTAATCAGCCCCAGCATTTT. Translating it yields CASSLATGGPNQPQHF.

The sample holds one count of this clone. The rearrangement links TRBV7-9 to TRBJ1-5; D possibly corresponds to TRBD1 (6 bases). Trimming removed 4 bases at V and 1 base at J, with 8 bases between. Germline V gene data show CDR1 as SEHNR and CDR2 as FQNEAQ (reference sequence). This CDR3 is 14 amino acids long. This CDR3 is CASSSTGSNQPQHF. CDR3 nucleotides: TGTGCCAGCAGCTCAACAGGGAGCAATCAGCCCCAGCATTTT.

This sequence joins TRBV5-1 and TRBJ2-7, with TRBD1 matching over 8 bases. V gave up 4 bases and J gave up 4 bases; unmatched junction bases: 7. This CDR3 contains 14 residues. The germline V gene encodes CDR1 SGHRS and CDR2 YFSETQ. CDR3 sequence (DNA): TGCGCCAGCAGCACCGGACAGGGTCGGTACGAGCAGTACTTC. This translates into CASSTGQGRYEQYF. Complete variable domain (other parts from reference TRBV5-1 and TRBJ2-7): KAGVTQTPRYLIKTRGQQVTLSCSPISGHRSVSWYQQTPGQGLQFLFEYFSETQRNKGNFPGRFSGRQFSNSRSEMNVSTLELGDSALYLCASSTGQGRYEQYFGPGTRLTVT.